This is a list of T cell receptor beta chains from one sample in a study of T cell responses to AZD1222 COVID-19 vaccine. Using immunoSEQ multiplex PCR, the repertoire was profiled, and TCRdb retains in-frame clones only, with some absent. This sample has about 160,000 clones; 92% occur once, and the top ten carry around 4.5%. The material sequenced was peripheral blood, taken on day 0 of MenACWY control vaccination. These receptors all come from an adult in good health. CDR3s include the opening cysteine and the closing phenylalanine or tryptophan. Each record gives: V gene, J gene, clone size, D gene, CDR3 protein, CDR3 DNA. D genes are given only for firm matches. Some rows have no size entry. The others give once, few or many, or a class for an expanded clone.

V gene: TRBV9; J gene: TRBJ2-1; clone size: NA; D gene: TRBD2; CDR3 protein: CASSVASGFQIEQFF; CDR3 DNA: TGTGCCAGCAGCGTAGCTAGCGGATTTCAGATAGAGCAGTTCTTC
V gene: TRBV12-3/TRBV12-4; J gene: TRBJ1-5; clone size: NA; D gene: NA; CDR3 protein: CASSFPGNQPQHF; CDR3 DNA: TGTGCCAGCAGTTTCCCAGGCAATCAGCCCCAGCATTTT
V gene: TRBV6-5; J gene: TRBJ2-2; clone size: NA; D gene: NA; CDR3 protein: CASSRYRETGELFF; CDR3 DNA: TGTGCCAGCAGTCGGTACAGGGAGACCGGGGAGCTGTTTTTT
V gene: TRBV12-3/TRBV12-4; J gene: TRBJ2-5; clone size: NA; D gene: NA; CDR3 protein: CASSLAARETQYF; CDR3 DNA: TGTGCCAGCAGTTTAGCTGCAAGAGAGACCCAGTACTTC
V gene: TRBV9; J gene: TRBJ2-1; clone size: NA; D gene: NA; CDR3 protein: CASSPNWDEQFF; CDR3 DNA: TGTGCCAGCAGCCCAAATTGGGATGAGCAGTTCTTC
V gene: TRBV5-6; J gene: TRBJ2-1; clone size: NA; D gene: NA; CDR3 protein: CASSLAPGRSNNEQFF; CDR3 DNA: TGTGCCAGCAGCTTGGCGCCAGGGCGGAGTAATAATGAGCAGTTCTTC
V gene: TRBV15; J gene: TRBJ2-1; clone size: NA; D gene: NA; CDR3 protein: CATSRDRLGEQFF; CDR3 DNA: TGTGCCACCAGCAGAGATCGCTTGGGTGAGCAGTTCTTC
V gene: TRBV15; J gene: TRBJ2-7; clone size: few; D gene: NA; CDR3 protein: CATSRDTYEQYF; CDR3 DNA: TGTGCCACCAGCAGAGACACCTACGAGCAGTACTTC
V gene: TRBV6-5; J gene: TRBJ2-3; clone size: NA; D gene: NA; CDR3 protein: CASSYSRGYGTDTQYF; CDR3 DNA: TGTGCCAGCAGTTACTCCAGGGGTTACGGCACAGATACGCAGTATTTT
V gene: TRBV7-8; J gene: TRBJ2-4; clone size: NA; D gene: TRBD2; CDR3 protein: CASSQTRGTTLTF; CDR3 DNA: TGTGCCAGCAGTCAGACTAGAGGGACTACCCTGACCTTC
V gene: TRBV14; J gene: TRBJ1-2; clone size: NA; D gene: NA; CDR3 protein: CASSQDPRGGYGYTF; CDR3 DNA: TGTGCCAGCAGCCAAGATCCTAGGGGCGGGTATGGCTACACCTTC
V gene: TRBV6-5; J gene: TRBJ2-5; clone size: NA; D gene: NA; CDR3 protein: CASSPSGRETQYF; CDR3 DNA: TGTGCCAGCAGTCCCTCGGGGAGGGAGACCCAGTACTTC